This passage covers 29 T cell receptor beta chains from one sample sequenced in a study of vaccination and CD4 T cells after COVID-19. Their antigens remain unidentified. Sequencing of the DNA from cultured CD4+ T cells was carried out with the Oncomine TCR Beta short-read assay. A single record per CDR3 protein comes from TCRdb applying MiXCR to the PCR reads. The sample contains some 16,000 distinct CDR3 sequences, around two fifths of which appear only once. Treatment noted: approximately 10-day PBMC culture with coronavirus spike peptide pools or control peptides (ViraFEST assay). The sample in question was CD4+ T cells from blood, cultured in vitro, obtained after SARS-CoV-2 vaccination. The receptors derive from a human donor who had recovered from COVID-19.

By frequency in the sample, this clonotype is medium-sized. The chain has TRBV5-1 and TRBJ1-1; D call uncertain. V dropped 0 bases and J dropped 3 bases, with 12 bases sitting between them. Per the germline V gene, CDR1 is SGHRS and CDR2 is YFSETQ. The CDR3 has 15 amino acids. The CDR3 protein is CASSLGPVKDTEAFF. The CDR3 DNA reads as TGCGCCAGCAGCTTGGGCCCAGTGAAGGACACTGAAGCTTTCTTT.

V gene TRBV27 combines with J gene TRBJ2-1; maybe TRBD1 (5 bases). Germline CDR1 is MNHEY and CDR2 is SMNVEV (reference sequence). The CDR3 is 16 amino acids. Trimming removed 4 bases from V and 0 bases from J, with 13 bases in between. The CDR3 nucleotides read TGTGCCAGCAGTTCCTGGGGCTCTGCCTCCTACAATGAGCAGTTCTTC. The encoded protein is CASSSWGSASYNEQFF.

The J gene is TRBJ1-5, the V gene TRBV28, with D possibly TRBD1 on 6 matching bases. CDR3 length: 12 amino acids. Trimming stripped 5 bases from V and 11 bases from J, with 13 bases between. CDR1 and CDR2 (germline): MDHEN, SYDVKM. The CDR3 region has the DNA TGTGCCAGCAGTCAACAGGGATTGGCCCAGCATTTT. It codes for CASSQQGLAQHF.

This clonotype is classed as medium-sized. This chain connects TRBV20-1 to TRBJ1-2, with D possibly being TRBD1 (5 bases). CDR1 is DFQATT and CDR2 is SNEGSKA in the germline V gene (reference sequence). This CDR3 has 15 residues. Trimming cost V 0 bases and J 4 bases, with 15 bases left between them. CDR3 residues: CSARDLTATAYGYTF. The CDR3 DNA sequence: TGCAGTGCTAGAGACCTGACAGCTACTGCCTATGGCTACACCTTC.

This clonotype was detected only a few times. The chain is built from TRBV6-2 or TRBV6-3 and TRBJ1-4; D uncertain. Germline-derived CDR1 and CDR2 are MNHEY and SVGEGT. The CDR3 totals 10 residues. V dropped 8 bases and J dropped 16 bases, with 14 bases sitting between them. CDR3 in amino acids: CASEGRTRFF. The CDR3 DNA is TGTGCCAGCGAGGGTAGGACGCGGTTTTTT.

This clonotype was seen a handful of times. The DNA for the CDR3 is TGTGCCAGCAGCCTGACAGAAATTGAAGCTTTCTTT. Translation gives CASSLTEIEAFF. The chain joins TRBV7-9 to TRBJ1-1, with a weak D call TRBD1 (5 bases). CDR1 and CDR2 (germline): SEHNR, FQNEAQ (reference sequence). V lost 5 bases to trimming and J lost 7 bases, with 11 bases between them. The CDR3 extends over 12 amino acids.

V is TRBV20-1 and J is TRBJ2-1; 10 bases are a match to TRBD2. CDR3 length: 19 amino acids. With V trimmed by 5 bases and J by 4 bases, 20 bases remained unmatched. In germline, CDR1 is DFQATT, CDR2 SNEGSKA (reference sequence). The CDR3 loop reads CSAFQPSGSSPLSYNEQFF. The CDR3 DNA follows: TGCAGTGCTTTTCAGCCTAGCGGGAGTAGCCCCCTTTCTTACAATGAGCAGTTCTTC.

The chain has TRBV28 and TRBJ2-2, with a possible D match to TRBD2 (6 bases). This CDR3 comprises 15 residues. V lost 2 bases, J lost 7 bases, and 14 bases lay in between. The germline V gene has CDR1 MDHEN and CDR2 SYDVKM. The CDR3 nucleotides read TGTGCCAGCAGTTTAGCCGGGGGAAGGGGCGGGGAGCTGTTTTTT. Protein sequence: CASSLAGGRGGELFF. Full variable domain (outside the CDR3, taken from reference TRBV28 and TRBJ2-2): DVKVTQSSRYLVKRTGEKVFLECVQDMDHENMFWYRQDPGLGLRLIYFSYDVKMKEKGDIPEGYSVSREKKERFSLILESASTNQTSMYLCASSLAGGRGGELFFGEGSRLTVL.

This clonotype was recorded a few times. This sequence joins TRBV7-2 and TRBJ1-2; TRBD1 matches at 7 bases. CDR3 length equals 16 residues. After removal of 1 base from V and 3 bases from J, the junction contained 8 bases not matched to a gene. Germline loops: CDR1 SGHTA, CDR2 FQGNSA. The CDR3 region is CASSLDTDRAYYGYTF. The CDR3 nucleotides are TGTGCCAGCAGCTTAGATACCGACAGGGCTTACTATGGCTACACCTTC.

A few counts support this clonotype. V gene TRBV7-2 combines with J gene TRBJ1-1, with 7 bases fitting TRBD1. This CDR3 is built from 13 residues. V trimming: 5 bases; J trimming: 7 bases; junction bases outside the gene matches: 7. Germline CDR1 and CDR2: SGHTA and FQGNSA. The CDR3 DNA sequence: TGTGCCAGCAGCCCTCAGACAGGGCGTGAAGCTTTCTTT. Translation gives CASSPQTGREAFF. Looking up the rest from reference TRBV7-2 and TRBJ1-1 gives the full variable domain: GAGVSQSPSNKVTEKGKDVELRCDPISGHTALYWYRQSLGQGLEFLIYFQGNSAPDKSGLPSDRFSAERTGGSVSTLTIQRTQQEDSAVYLCASSPQTGREAFFGQGTRLTVV.

V is TRBV28 and J is TRBJ2-5, with 14 bases identical to TRBD2. With 6 bases clipped from V and 4 bases from J, the junction kept 10 bases outside the gene matches. Germline V gene lookup returns CDR1 MDHEN and CDR2 SYDVKM. The CDR3 consists of 17 residues. The CDR3 sequence is CASREGLAGVMGETQYF. The CDR3 nucleotides are TGTGCCAGCAGAGAGGGACTAGCGGGAGTCATGGGAGAGACCCAGTACTTC.

This clonotype was recorded a few times. This sequence joins TRBV7-2 and TRBJ2-5, with D hard to call. Deletions cut 8 bases from V and 2 bases from J, with 12 bases between. This CDR3 is built from 13 residues. Per germline, CDR1 SGHTA and CDR2 FQGNSA. Here the CDR3 DNA reads TGTGCCAGCGGTGCCAGAGATCAAGAGACCCAGTACTTC. Its protein is CASGARDQETQYF.

The chain joins TRBV15 to TRBJ2-3, with 11 bases that match TRBD2. V gave up 0 bases and J gave up 3 bases; unmatched junction bases: 8. The length of the CDR3 is 18 residues. From germline, CDR1 is LNHNV and CDR2 YYDKDF (reference sequence). The CDR3 DNA reads as TGTGCCACCAGCAGAGAAGGCACTAGCGGGAGCCGGACAGATACGCAGTATTTT. Residues: CATSREGTSGSRTDTQYF.

The V and J genes are TRBV7-8 and TRBJ1-6, with D possibly TRBD1 on 5 matching bases. Germline V gene lookup returns CDR1 SGHVS and CDR2 FQNEAQ. The V end was cut by 1 base, the J end by 7 bases, with 11 bases between. CDR3 size: 15 residues. The CDR3 here is CASSLGQSGNSPLHF. The CDR3, as DNA: TGTGCCAGCAGCTTAGGACAGAGTGGGAATTCACCCCTCCACTTT.

The gene calls are TRBV15 and TRBJ2-1; perhaps D is TRBD1 or TRBD2 (6 bases each). The CDR3 length is 19 residues. Deletions cut 2 bases from V and 7 bases from J, with 27 bases between. The germline V gene encodes CDR1 LNHNV and CDR2 YYDKDF (reference sequence). CDR3 nucleotide sequence: TGTGCCACCAGCAGAACGACAGGAAACCGGGCCGCGGGGCAGAATGAGCAGTTCTTC. Protein sequence: CATSRTTGNRAAGQNEQFF.

This clonotype was recorded a few times. The junction departs from germline at one end; a sequencing error may be responsible. The genes are TRBV7-6 and TRBJ2-5, with D unclear. The V gene's germline CDR1 is SGHVS and CDR2 FNYEAQ. The CDR3 has 15 residues. The CDR3 bases are TGTGCTAGCAGCTTTTTTCGTTGGCGTCGAGAGACCCAGTACTTC. It is translated as CASSFFRWRRETQYF.

V gene TRBV30 combines with J gene TRBJ2-3; D is possibly TRBD2 (5 bases). The CDR3 contains 14 residues. CDR1 is GTSNPN, CDR2 SVGIG, per germline (reference sequence). V was trimmed by 2 bases and J by 4 bases, leaving 13 bases between them. In DNA form, the CDR3 reads TGTGCCTGGAGTCCAACCTCTAGCTCAGATACGCAGTATTTT. It codes for CAWSPTSSSDTQYF. Combining the CDR3 with reference TRBV30 and TRBJ2-3 gives the whole variable domain SQTIHQWPATLVQPVGSPLSLECTVEGTSNPNLYWYRQAAGRGLQLLFYSVGIGQISSEVPQNLSASRPQDRQFILSSKKLLLSDSGFYLCAWSPTSSSDTQYFGPGTRLTVL.

This sequence joins TRBV11-3 and TRBJ2-1, with D possibly being TRBD2 (6 bases). V lost 4 bases, J lost 10 bases, and 14 bases lay in between. This CDR3 contains 13 residues. Germline V gene data show CDR1 as SGHNT and CDR2 as YENEEA. CDR3 sequence: CASSSPDYDEQFF. CDR3 nucleotides: TGTGCCAGCAGCTCCCCGGACTATGACGAGCAGTTCTTC. Using reference TRBV11-3 and TRBJ2-1 for the parts outside the CDR3, the full variable domain is EAGVVQSPRYKIIEKKQPVAFWCNPISGHNTLYWYLQNLGQGPELLIRYENEEAVDDSQLPKDRFSAERLKGVDSTLKIQPAELGDSAVYLCASSSPDYDEQFFGPGTRLTVL.

The CDR3, as DNA: TGTGCCAGTTGGTCTAGCGGAAACTCCTACGAGCAGTACTTC. This encodes CASWSSGNSYEQYF. The chain combines TRBV28 with TRBJ2-7; 7 bases agree with TRBD2. The trim removed 9 bases at V and 0 bases at J, leaving 8 bases unmatched. The CDR3 length is 14 residues. The germline V gene has CDR1 MDHEN and CDR2 SYDVKM.

The V and J genes are TRBV5-1 and TRBJ1-5; D might be TRBD1 (6 bases). The germline CDR1 and CDR2 sequences are SGHRS and YFSETQ. This CDR3 region has 14 residues. V was clipped by 3 bases and J by 5 bases, with 12 bases between them. The CDR3 coding sequence is TGCGCCAGCAGCTGGGGGGCTCCCGATCAGCCCCAGCATTTT. This gives the protein CASSWGAPDQPQHF. The variable domain in full, completed from reference TRBV5-1 and TRBJ1-5, reads KAGVTQTPRYLIKTRGQQVTLSCSPISGHRSVSWYQQTPGQGLQFLFEYFSETQRNKGNFPGRFSGRQFSNSRSEMNVSTLELGDSALYLCASSWGAPDQPQHFGDGTRLSIL.

The chain couples TRBV11-3 to TRBJ1-1; D gene ambiguous. V dropped 0 bases and J dropped 6 bases, with 8 bases sitting between them. The CDR3 totals 13 residues. Germline loops: CDR1 SGHNT, CDR2 YENEEA. The CDR3 DNA reads TGTGCCAGCAGCTTAGATTGGGCATCTGAAGCTTTCTTT. Its translation: CASSLDWASEAFF.

The V and J genes are TRBV7-2 and TRBJ2-3; TRBD2 agrees at 14 bases. V lost 5 bases and J lost 6; bases outside the gene matches: 7. The CDR3 has 16 amino acids. Germline V gene sequence: CDR1 SGHTA, CDR2 FQGNSA. The CDR3 region has the DNA TGTGCCAGCAGCCCGGGACTAGCGGGAGCCGTTGATACGCAGTATTTT. It is translated as CASSPGLAGAVDTQYF.

The CDR3 sequence is CASSYSSTGRSQDTQYF. DNA for the CDR3: TGTGCCAGCAGTTACTCGAGTACGGGAAGGAGTCAAGATACGCAGTATTTT. The chain is built from TRBV6-2 or TRBV6-3 and TRBJ2-3; D is perhaps TRBD2 (5 bases). The CDR3 is 17 amino acids. Trimming removed 0 bases from V and 5 bases from J, with 18 bases in between. Germline values: CDR1 MNHEY, CDR2 SVGEGT.

The genes are TRBV6-1 and TRBJ2-3; D ambiguous. CDR3 size: 14 residues. Trimming took 7 bases from V and 0 from J, leaving 11 bases between them. The germline gives CDR1 MNHNS, CDR2 SASEGT. CDR3 nucleotide sequence: TGTGCCAGCACGAACGTTTTTAGCACAGATACGCAGTATTTT. It specifies CASTNVFSTDTQYF.

The chain uses TRBV6-2 or TRBV6-3 and TRBJ2-3, with TRBD1 matching over 9 bases. The CDR3 is made up of 15 amino acids. CDR1 and CDR2 from the germline V gene are MNHEY and SVGEGT. With V trimmed by 6 bases and J by 2 bases, 6 bases remained unmatched. CDR3 DNA: TGTGCCAGCAGCCCCGGGACAGGGCACACAGATACGCAGTATTTT. It yields the protein CASSPGTGHTDTQYF.

The CDR3: CASSFIPPQITREGYTF. As DNA, the CDR3 is TGTGCCAGCAGCTTCATTCCACCTCAAATTACGCGGGAGGGCTACACCTTC. The chain is built from TRBV7-9 and TRBJ1-2; D gene unclear. CDR1 is SEHNR and CDR2 is FQNEAQ in the germline V gene (reference sequence). The CDR3 length is 17 residues. V lost 3 bases and J lost 8, with 25 bases in between.

The rearrangement joins TRBV9 to TRBJ2-5, with 8 bases identical to TRBD1. The CDR3 runs to 15 residues. Germline CDR1 is SGDLS and CDR2 is YYNGEE. J was trimmed by 5 bases and V by 1 base; bases with no gene match: 7. The CDR3 DNA reads as TGTGCCAGCAGCGTAAGCGGACAGGGTGTCGAGACCCAGTACTTC. This codes for CASSVSGQGVETQYF.

This clonotype was observed a few times. This chain uses TRBV20-1 with TRBJ1-5; the D is unclear. V was clipped by 3 bases and J by 4 bases, with 10 bases between them. Germline V gene data show CDR1 as DFQATT and CDR2 as SNEGSKA (reference sequence). The CDR3 totals 13 residues. CDR3 amino acids: CSASRTSNQPQHF. CDR3 bases: TGCAGTGCTAGTCGGACCTCTAATCAGCCCCAGCATTTT.

This rearrangement joins TRBV5-1 to TRBJ2-1; 9 bases line up with TRBD2. The CDR3 is made up of 15 amino acids. Trimming cost V 4 bases and J 4 bases; bases outside gene matches: 6. Germline V CDR1 and CDR2: SGHRS, YFSETQ. The CDR3 sequence is CASSPGLAGYNEQFF. The CDR3, as DNA: TGCGCCAGCAGCCCGGGACTAGCAGGGTACAATGAGCAGTTCTTC. Filled out from reference TRBV5-1 and TRBJ2-1, the complete variable domain reads KAGVTQTPRYLIKTRGQQVTLSCSPISGHRSVSWYQQTPGQGLQFLFEYFSETQRNKGNFPGRFSGRQFSNSRSEMNVSTLELGDSALYLCASSPGLAGYNEQFFGPGTRLTVL.